Following are 10 T cell receptor beta chains from one sample sequenced in a study of blood T cells in healthy people across ages. A sample-barcoded 5' primer and a J-beta primer mix were used in a second PCR of about 7 to 12 cycles. TCRdb re-analysed the 5' RACE reads in MiXCR, keeping a single row per CDR3 protein. The sample consists of roughly 730,000 distinct CDR3 sequences, approximately 60% of them appearing once. The sample was blood. The receptors shown here come from a man aged 40-50 years in good health.

The chain employs TRBV13 and TRBJ2-4; perhaps TRBD2 as D (5 bases). This CDR3 is built from 15 residues. Trimming removed 7 bases at V and 8 bases at J, with 21 bases between. Germline V gene data show CDR1 as PRHDT and CDR2 as FYEKMQ (reference sequence). CDR3 region: CASIPWGSLGDIQYF. The CDR3 DNA follows: TGTGCCAGCATCCCTTGGGGATCTCTGGGAGACATTCAGTACTTC.

CDR3 DNA sequence: TGTGCCACCAGCAGAAACCTCGGGGGAGCGGAGAAGACCCAGTACTTC. Translated, it gives CATSRNLGGAEKTQYF. The rearrangement uses TRBV15 and TRBJ2-7; weak D call: TRBD2 (6 bases). The J call may be mistaken, given a closer DNA end match to TRBJ2-5. CDR1 is LNHNV, CDR2 YYDKDF, per germline (reference sequence). The CDR3 sequence is 16 residues long.

The chain is built from TRBV6-5 and TRBJ1-1, with D maybe TRBD1 (6 bases). V dropped 6 bases and J dropped 9 bases, with 17 bases sitting between them. The V gene's germline CDR1 is MNHEY and CDR2 SVGAGI. The CDR3 totals 13 residues. CDR3 amino acids: CASRRGVGQKAFF. The CDR3 region has the DNA TGTGCCAGCAGACGAGGTGTCGGACAGAAAGCTTTCTTT.

The J gene is TRBJ2-7, the V gene TRBV10-3; D might be TRBD1 or TRBD2, each matching 7 bases. The J call may be faulty, since TRBJ2-5 better matches the DNA end. The length of the CDR3 is 17 residues. Germline CDR1 reads ENHRY; CDR2 reads SYGVKD. The CDR3 is CAISESGRTGGRETQYF. CDR3 DNA sequence: TGTGCCATCAGTGAGTCCGGAAGGACAGGCGGGAGAGAGACCCAGTACTTC.

There are many counts of this clonotype. The chain uses TRBV7-2 and TRBJ2-3; 12 bases align to TRBD2. Germline CDR1 and CDR2: SGHTA and FQGNSA. J lost 2 bases, V lost 4 bases, and 16 bases had no gene match. The CDR3 consists of 20 residues. The CDR3, as DNA: TGTGCCAGCAGCTCCCCGACTAGCGGGAGCCGGTCCGCCTACACAGATACGCAGTATTTT. Translated: CASSSPTSGSRSAYTDTQYF.

The chain carries TRBV28 and TRBJ2-1; no reliable D call. Germline V gene sequence: CDR1 MDHEN, CDR2 SYDVKM. The CDR3 has 16 amino acids. The V and J ends lost 4 bases and 3 bases respectively, with 16 bases between them. CDR3 loop: CASSSPIASNYNEQFF. The CDR3, as DNA: TGTGCCAGCAGTTCCCCGATAGCAAGTAACTACAATGAGCAGTTCTTC.

The V call is TRBV4-3, the J call TRBJ2-7; D remains ambiguous. Germline V gene data show CDR1 as LGHNA and CDR2 as YSLEER. The CDR3 is made up of 15 amino acids. V dropped 0 bases and J dropped 6 bases, with 15 bases sitting between them. CDR3 residues: CASSQEYASPSEQYF. The CDR3 nucleotides read TGCGCCAGCAGCCAAGAATATGCGTCCCCCAGCGAGCAGTACTTC.

CDR3 sequence: CSARLGRVNEQFF. The CDR3 DNA sequence: TGCAGTGCTAGACTAGGACGGGTTAATGAGCAGTTCTTC. The V and J genes are TRBV20-1 and TRBJ2-1; D is ambiguous. The germline V gene has CDR1 DFQATT and CDR2 SNEGSKA (reference sequence). The V end lost 2 bases, the J end lost 7 bases, and 12 bases lay between the germline ends. The CDR3 contains 13 residues.

The chain employs TRBV5-5 and TRBJ1-2; D is possibly TRBD1 (5 bases). The CDR3 is made up of 15 amino acids. Trimming shortened V by 4 bases and J by 6 bases, and 19 bases separated the two germline ends. Germline CDR1 SGHKS, CDR2 YYEKEE (reference sequence). The CDR3: CASSRRTSGGDGYTF. CDR3 nucleotides: TGTGCCAGCAGCCGCCGGACATCGGGAGGGGATGGCTACACCTTC.

The V and J genes are TRBV6-5 and TRBJ1-5, with TRBD1 matching over 7 bases. Germline values: CDR1 MNHEY, CDR2 SVGAGI. V shed 5 bases and J 4 bases; nucleotides not matched to a gene: 8. The CDR3 loop spans 15 amino acids. Here the CDR3 reads CASSNYRGSNQPQHF. CDR3 bases: TGTGCCAGCAGTAACTACAGGGGCAGTAATCAGCCCCAGCATTTT.